The next 13 T cell receptor beta chains were all read from a single sample in a study of OX40 agonist ivuxolimab in advanced cancers. Generated by immunoSEQ multiplex PCR, the TCRdb table keeps only in-frame clones and is missing some. This sample has 77,000 or so clones, with around 90% found just once. Source: CD4+ or CD8+ T cells sorted from blood, taken in a trial of the OX40 agonist ivuxolimab. The source of these receptors is an adult with an advanced solid tumor such as melanoma, head and neck, liver or kidney cancer.

V and J are TRBV30 and TRBJ2-3, with D maybe TRBD2 (5 bases). V was pared by 7 bases and J by 4 bases, with 15 bases between. This CDR3 contains 13 residues. Germline lookup yields CDR1 GTSNPN and CDR2 SVGIG (reference sequence). The CDR3, as DNA: TGTGCCTTGTCCGAGGGAAATGCAGATACGCAGTATTTT. Its translation: CALSEGNADTQYF.

The rearrangement links TRBV5-1 to TRBJ2-2, with 8 bases identical to TRBD1. Germline V gene lookup returns CDR1 SGHRS and CDR2 YFSETQ. The V and J ends lost 0 bases and 0 bases, in that order; junction bases with no gene match: 4. This CDR3 has 17 residues. CDR3 amino acids: CASSLGDRRTNTGELFF. The DNA of the CDR3 is TGCGCCAGCAGCTTGGGGGACAGGAGGACGAACACCGGGGAGCTGTTTTTT.

In this sample, this clone turned up once. V and J are TRBV2 and TRBJ1-2, with 7 bases matching TRBD1. This CDR3 comprises 14 residues. The V segment lost 7 bases and the J segment 5 bases; nucleotides outside the gene matches: 10. The germline V gene encodes CDR1 SNHLY and CDR2 FYNNEI. CDR3 sequence: CASTGQPKIYGYTF. The CDR3 DNA reads as TGTGCCAGCACGGGACAGCCTAAAATTTATGGCTACACCTTC.

This CDR3 reads CASSLGQGAAEAFF. Written as DNA, the CDR3 is TGCGCCAGCAGCTTGGGACAGGGGGCTGCTGAAGCTTTCTTT. The rearrangement joins TRBV5-1 to TRBJ1-1; 10 bases are a match to TRBD1. CDR3 length: 14 amino acids. V shed 0 bases, J shed 6 bases, and the junction held 2 bases outside the gene matches. Germline V CDR1 and CDR2: SGHRS, YFSETQ.

The CDR3 coding sequence is TGTGCCAGCAGCACGACAGGGGGCGGCTACACCTTC. Amino acid sequence: CASSTTGGGYTF. The chain is built from TRBV9 and TRBJ1-2; TRBD1 agrees at 10 bases. The CDR3 is 12 residues long. Germline V gene lookup returns CDR1 SGDLS and CDR2 YYNGEE. The V and J ends lost 4 bases and 8 bases, in that order; junction bases with no gene match: 2.

The genes are TRBV5-1 and TRBJ2-1; no firm D call. Germline V gene data show CDR1 as SGHRS and CDR2 as YFSETQ. V lost 0 bases and J lost 2, with 9 bases in between. The CDR3 loop spans 15 amino acids. CDR3 sequence (DNA): TGCGCCAGCAGCTTGGTGGCCGGCACCTACAATGAGCAGTTCTTC. Translation: CASSLVAGTYNEQFF.

This chain uses TRBV11-3 with TRBJ2-2, with 15 bases matching TRBD2. With V trimmed by 6 bases and J by 2 bases, 4 bases remained unmatched. Germline V gene sequence: CDR1 SGHNT, CDR2 YENEEA. This CDR3 region has 17 residues. CDR3 sequence (DNA): TGTGCCAGCAGTCTGGGACTAGCGGGGGGTAACACCGGGGAGCTGTTTTTT. Translated, it gives CASSLGLAGGNTGELFF.

This clone was picked up one time. CDR3 DNA: TGTGCCAGCAGCCCGGGACAGCCTAATGAAAAACTGTTTTTT. This codes for CASSPGQPNEKLFF. The chain joins TRBV11-2 to TRBJ1-4, with 7 bases identical to TRBD1. The CDR3 extends over 14 amino acids. CDR1 is SGHAT, CDR2 FQNNGV, per germline. J was trimmed by 3 bases and V by 5 bases; bases with no gene match: 3.

The CDR3 reads CASSYYSGQSVQPQHF. The CDR3 DNA follows: TGTGCCAGCAGTTACTACTCCGGACAGTCCGTACAGCCCCAGCATTTT. J is TRBJ1-5 and V is TRBV6-6; a possible D gene is TRBD1 (6 bases). Germline V gives CDR1 MNHNY, CDR2 SVGAGI (reference sequence). V was pared by 1 base and J by 7 bases, with 17 bases between. CDR3 length: 16 amino acids.

This CDR3 reads CASTVTGLPGGYTF. The DNA of the CDR3 is TGTGCCAGTACCGTGACAGGTCTCCCAGGGGGCTACACCTTC. This chain connects TRBV19 to TRBJ1-2; a weak D match, TRBD1 (6 bases). The CDR3 length is 14 residues. Per germline, CDR1 LNHDA and CDR2 SQIVND (reference sequence). V lost 7 bases and J lost 8, with 20 bases in between. Together with reference TRBV19 and TRBJ1-2, the CDR3 gives the full variable domain: DGGITQSPKYLFRKEGQNVTLSCEQNLNHDAMYWYRQDPGQGLRLIYYSQIVNDFQKGDIAEGYSVSREKKESFPLTVTSAQKNPTAFYLCASTVTGLPGGYTFGSGTRLTVV.

V usage is TRBV28 and J usage is TRBJ2-5; 11 bases fit TRBD2. Unmatched junction bases numbered 11, after V lost 11 bases and J lost 3 bases. The CDR3 contains 15 residues. Germline V lookup: CDR1 MDHEN, CDR2 SYDVKM. CDR3 amino acids: CALSGRALREETQYF. The CDR3 DNA is TGTGCCCTTAGCGGGAGGGCTCTAAGGGAAGAGACCCAGTACTTC. The full variable domain, rest sourced from reference TRBV28 and TRBJ2-5, is DVKVTQSSRYLVKRTGEKVFLECVQDMDHENMFWYRQDPGLGLRLIYFSYDVKMKEKGDIPEGYSVSREKKERFSLILESASTNQTSMYLCALSGRALREETQYFGPGTRLLVL.

This clone was seen a single time. The gene calls are TRBV15 and TRBJ2-1, with D possibly TRBD2 on 6 matching bases. V gave up 4 bases and J gave up 3 bases, with 7 bases separating them. This CDR3 spans 13 amino acids. The germline gives CDR1 LNHNV, CDR2 YYDKDF (reference sequence). This CDR3 reads CATSTGVYNEQFF. DNA for the CDR3: TGTGCCACCAGCACGGGGGTCTACAATGAGCAGTTCTTC.

This clone appeared once. V usage is TRBV5-4 and J usage is TRBJ2-5; the match to TRBD2 covers 15 bases. Germline V CDR1 and CDR2: SGHNT, YYREEE (reference sequence). The trim removed 4 bases at V and 3 bases at J, leaving 4 bases unmatched. The CDR3 runs to 16 residues. CDR3 nucleotide sequence: TGTGCCAGCAGCAGAGGACTAGCGGGAGGGGAAGAGACCCAGTACTTC. Amino acid sequence: CASSRGLAGGEETQYF.